This T cell receptor (beta chain) stems from a study of T cell responses to AZD1222 COVID-19 vaccine. Turning to the study itself: Researchers grouped second doses given at about 4 or about 12 weeks into one pool. Study findings and constraints: Nearly half of spike-specific TCRs reportedly target variant regions that are unmutated in the B.1.351 and B.1.1.7 variants. In a largely white British group with more females than males, clonal diversity was possibly underestimated.

On this clone itself: What it binds is unknown.

The CDR3 runs to 15 residues. Germline V CDR1 and CDR2: SGHDT, YYEEEE. Trimming removed 6 bases at V and 0 bases at J, with 16 bases between. Profiled with immunoSEQ multiplex PCR; TCRdb holds only in-frame clones, not every one. The table lists some 150,000 clones, 85% to 95% of them singletons. This receptor was taken from an adult in good health. The chain has TRBV5-6 and TRBJ2-7; D may be TRBD1 (6 bases). This sample comprised peripheral blood, obtained on day 0 of AZD1222 vaccination. The CDR3 coding sequence is TGTGCCAGCACCAAGGGGTGGACAGCCTCCTACGAGCAGTACTTC. Translating it yields CASTKGWTASYEQYF.